The clone carrying this T cell receptor (beta chain) was found once. Trimming at V came to 6 bases and at J to 2 bases, leaving 5 bases not matched to a gene. The CDR3 has 14 residues. The germline gives CDR1 SGHTA, CDR2 FQGNSA. The entry originates in a study of blood T cell repertoires in COVID-19. Sequencing used immunoSEQ multiplex PCR; TCRdb keeps in-frame clones, though not all of them. The profile shows under 200,000 clones, around 83% of them singletons. The TCR comes from a human donor in a cohort sampled during active COVID-19. The chain employs TRBV7-2 and TRBJ2-7, with 9 bases lining up with TRBD1. Sequences were obtained from peripheral blood. CDR3 nucleotides: TGTGCCAGCAGTGCCGGGACAGGGACCTACGAGCAGTACTTC. Its translation is CASSAGTGTYEQYF.